The rows below give T cell receptor beta chains drawn from one sample of a study of post-analysis software for immune sequencing data. In TCRdb, the PCR reads were re-called with MiXCR into one record per CDR3 protein. The table records 600,000 to 750,000 distinct CDR3 sequences, approximately 59% of them present only once. The sequenced material came from blood. All receptors come from a girl aged 2-10 years with multiple sclerosis. The CDR3 runs from the conserved cysteine through the conserved F or W. Fields, in order: J gene, CDR3 length, V gene, CDR3 protein.

j_call: TRBJ2-1
cdr3_length: 14
v_call: TRBV5-1
cdr3_aa: CASSVSGGAVEQFF

j_call: TRBJ2-7
cdr3_length: 15
v_call: TRBV19
cdr3_aa: CASSYGQGFSYEQYF

j_call: TRBJ2-3
cdr3_length: 12
v_call: TRBV7-3
cdr3_aa: CASSLDHLAQYF

j_call: TRBJ1-3
cdr3_length: 14
v_call: TRBV4-2
cdr3_aa: CASSQESLGNTIYF

j_call: TRBJ1-1
cdr3_length: 14
v_call: TRBV11-2
cdr3_aa: CASSLAGGLTEAFF

j_call: TRBJ2-5
cdr3_length: 13
v_call: TRBV20-1
cdr3_aa: CSARSPWQETQYF

j_call: TRBJ1-1
cdr3_length: 14
v_call: TRBV29-1
cdr3_aa: CSVERTGANTEAFF

j_call: TRBJ1-1
cdr3_length: 15
v_call: TRBV9
cdr3_aa: CASSVRQDGLTEAFF

j_call: TRBJ2-3
cdr3_length: 13
v_call: TRBV12-3/TRBV12-4
cdr3_aa: CASSSHRVTTQYF

j_call: TRBJ1-1
cdr3_length: 11
v_call: TRBV7-2
cdr3_aa: CASSPLAEAFF

j_call: TRBJ1-5
cdr3_length: 16
v_call: TRBV12-3/TRBV12-4
cdr3_aa: CASSLSAGGIGQPQHF

j_call: TRBJ2-5
cdr3_length: 14
v_call: TRBV29-1
cdr3_aa: CSVAAHWVQETQYF

j_call: TRBJ2-1
cdr3_length: 15
v_call: TRBV10-3
cdr3_aa: CAVRRGSFSYNEQFF

j_call: TRBJ2-3
cdr3_length: 16
v_call: TRBV12-3/TRBV12-4
cdr3_aa: CASSFNRVVGTDAQYF

j_call: NA
cdr3_length: 17
v_call: TRBV20-1
cdr3_aa: CSASSAASGVYQETQYF

j_call: TRBJ2-1
cdr3_length: 13
v_call: TRBV3-1
cdr3_aa: CASSPQIYNEQFF

j_call: TRBJ2-7
cdr3_length: 14
v_call: TRBV6-2/TRBV6-3
cdr3_aa: CASSQIEERYEQYF

j_call: TRBJ2-7
cdr3_length: 13
v_call: TRBV7-6
cdr3_aa: CASSSGQVYEQYF

j_call: TRBJ1-2
cdr3_length: 13
v_call: TRBV30
cdr3_aa: CAWSVGGSHGYTF

j_call: TRBJ2-5
cdr3_length: 15
v_call: TRBV12-3/TRBV12-4
cdr3_aa: CASSSWTRTQETQYF

j_call: TRBJ2-1
cdr3_length: 16
v_call: TRBV7-2
cdr3_aa: CASSLRTSGSNHEQFF

j_call: TRBJ2-3
cdr3_length: 14
v_call: TRBV15
cdr3_aa: CATAQGTGTDTQYF

j_call: TRBJ2-1
cdr3_length: 15
v_call: TRBV6-5
cdr3_aa: CASSSGRTPYNEQFF

j_call: TRBJ1-2
cdr3_length: 13
v_call: TRBV12-3/TRBV12-4
cdr3_aa: CASSPGPTYGYTF

j_call: TRBJ2-1
cdr3_length: 19
v_call: TRBV29-1
cdr3_aa: CSAIFRGRAQGDRYNEQFF

j_call: TRBJ2-1
cdr3_length: 19
v_call: TRBV5-1
cdr3_aa: CASSPGLAGGPTAYNEQFF

j_call: TRBJ2-3
cdr3_length: 17
v_call: TRBV4-1
cdr3_aa: CASSQDQASGSTDTQYF

j_call: TRBJ2-5
cdr3_length: 14
v_call: TRBV7-3
cdr3_aa: CVSSLSGWGETQYF

j_call: NA
cdr3_length: 18
v_call: TRBV3-1
cdr3_aa: CASSQDRGGGGMVDIQYF

j_call: TRBJ2-5
cdr3_length: 15
v_call: TRBV12-3/TRBV12-4
cdr3_aa: CASSRRTSDKETQYF

j_call: TRBJ2-6
cdr3_length: 15
v_call: TRBV7-2
cdr3_aa: CASSSRHPGANVLTF

j_call: TRBJ1-2
cdr3_length: 12
v_call: TRBV12-3/TRBV12-4
cdr3_aa: CASSSTGRGYTF

j_call: TRBJ1-4
cdr3_length: 14
v_call: TRBV20-1
cdr3_aa: CSAPGGQGKEKLFF

j_call: TRBJ2-3
cdr3_length: 15
v_call: TRBV5-5
cdr3_aa: CASSLGPGTPDTQYF

j_call: TRBJ2-3
cdr3_length: 19
v_call: TRBV20-1
cdr3_aa: CSARSLLAGGLVSTDTQYF

j_call: TRBJ1-6
cdr3_length: 15
v_call: TRBV3-1
cdr3_aa: CASRRSEVQDSPLHF

j_call: TRBJ1-1
cdr3_length: 16
v_call: TRBV5-1
cdr3_aa: CASSPPGQGGHTEAFF

j_call: TRBJ2-1
cdr3_length: 15
v_call: TRBV7-9
cdr3_aa: CASSLDGSAYNEQFF

j_call: TRBJ2-1
cdr3_length: 14
v_call: TRBV7-9
cdr3_aa: CASSFSEGGSKQFF

j_call: TRBJ2-3
cdr3_length: 15
v_call: TRBV14
cdr3_aa: CASSQEGLGADTQYF

j_call: TRBJ2-3
cdr3_length: 15
v_call: TRBV6-2/TRBV6-3
cdr3_aa: CASSYTSGNTDTQYF